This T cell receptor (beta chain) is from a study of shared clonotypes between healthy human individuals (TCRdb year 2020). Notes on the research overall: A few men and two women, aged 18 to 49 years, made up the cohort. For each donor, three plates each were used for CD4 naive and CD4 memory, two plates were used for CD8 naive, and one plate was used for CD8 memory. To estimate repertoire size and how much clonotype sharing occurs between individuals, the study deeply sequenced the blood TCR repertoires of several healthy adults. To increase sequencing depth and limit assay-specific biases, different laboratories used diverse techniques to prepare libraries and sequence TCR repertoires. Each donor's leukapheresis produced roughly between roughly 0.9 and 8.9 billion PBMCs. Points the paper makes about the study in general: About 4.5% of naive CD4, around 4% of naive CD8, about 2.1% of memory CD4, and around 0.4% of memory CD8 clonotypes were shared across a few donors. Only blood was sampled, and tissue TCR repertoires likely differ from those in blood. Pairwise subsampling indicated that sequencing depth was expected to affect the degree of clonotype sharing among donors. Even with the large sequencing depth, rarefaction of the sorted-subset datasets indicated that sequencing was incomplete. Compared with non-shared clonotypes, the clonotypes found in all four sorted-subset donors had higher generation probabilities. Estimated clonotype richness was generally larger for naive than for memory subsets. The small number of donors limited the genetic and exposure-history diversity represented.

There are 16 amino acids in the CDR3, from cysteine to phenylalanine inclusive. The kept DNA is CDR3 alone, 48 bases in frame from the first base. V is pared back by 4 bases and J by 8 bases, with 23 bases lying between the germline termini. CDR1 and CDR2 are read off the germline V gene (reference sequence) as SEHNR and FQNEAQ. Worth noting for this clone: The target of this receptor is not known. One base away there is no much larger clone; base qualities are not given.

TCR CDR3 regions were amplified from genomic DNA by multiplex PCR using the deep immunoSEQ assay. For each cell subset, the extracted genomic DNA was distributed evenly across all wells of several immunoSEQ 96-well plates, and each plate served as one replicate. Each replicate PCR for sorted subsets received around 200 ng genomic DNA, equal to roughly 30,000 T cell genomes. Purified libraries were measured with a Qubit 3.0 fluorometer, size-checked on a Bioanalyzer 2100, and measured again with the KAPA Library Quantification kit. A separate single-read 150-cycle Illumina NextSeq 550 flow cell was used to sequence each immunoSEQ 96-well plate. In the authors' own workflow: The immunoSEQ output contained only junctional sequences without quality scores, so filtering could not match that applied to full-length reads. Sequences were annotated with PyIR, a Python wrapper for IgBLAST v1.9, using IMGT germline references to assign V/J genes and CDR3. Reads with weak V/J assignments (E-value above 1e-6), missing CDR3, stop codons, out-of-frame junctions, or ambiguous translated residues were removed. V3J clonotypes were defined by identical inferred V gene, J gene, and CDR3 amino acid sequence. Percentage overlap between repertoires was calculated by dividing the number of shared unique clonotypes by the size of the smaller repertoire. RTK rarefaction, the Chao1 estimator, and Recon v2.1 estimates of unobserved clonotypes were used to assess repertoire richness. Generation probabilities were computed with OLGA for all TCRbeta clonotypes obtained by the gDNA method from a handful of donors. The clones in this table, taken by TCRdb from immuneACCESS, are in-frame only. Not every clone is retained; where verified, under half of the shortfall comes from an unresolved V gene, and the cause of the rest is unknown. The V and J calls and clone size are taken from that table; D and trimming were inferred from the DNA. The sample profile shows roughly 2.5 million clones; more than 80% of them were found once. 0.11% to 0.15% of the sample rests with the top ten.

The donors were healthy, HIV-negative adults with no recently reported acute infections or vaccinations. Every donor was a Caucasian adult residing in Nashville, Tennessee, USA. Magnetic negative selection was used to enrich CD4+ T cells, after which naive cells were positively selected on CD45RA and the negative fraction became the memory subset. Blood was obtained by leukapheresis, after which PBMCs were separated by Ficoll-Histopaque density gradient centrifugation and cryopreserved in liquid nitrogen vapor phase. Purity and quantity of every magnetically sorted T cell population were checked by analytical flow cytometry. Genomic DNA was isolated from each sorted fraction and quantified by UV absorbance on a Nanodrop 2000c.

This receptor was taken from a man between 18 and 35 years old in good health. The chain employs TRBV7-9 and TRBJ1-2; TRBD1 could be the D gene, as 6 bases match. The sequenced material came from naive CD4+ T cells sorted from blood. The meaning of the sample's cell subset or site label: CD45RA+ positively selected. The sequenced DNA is TGTGCCAGCAGCTCTACATTACCCCGGACAGTCTGGGGCTACACCTTC. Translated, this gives CASSSTLPRTVWGYTF.